Presented here are 27 T cell receptor beta chains from one specimen sequenced in a study of OX40 agonist ivuxolimab in advanced cancers. Sequenced by immunoSEQ multiplex PCR; TCRdb stores in-frame clones only, minus some. This table holds 70,000 to 90,000 clones, around four fifths found once. Here the sequenced sample was CD4+ or CD8+ T cells sorted from blood, taken in a trial of the OX40 agonist ivuxolimab. Receptor source: an adult with an advanced solid tumor such as melanoma, head and neck, liver or kidney cancer.

The rearrangement uses TRBV10-3 and TRBJ1-4, with 8 bases fitting TRBD1. The V gene end was trimmed by 3 bases and the J gene end by 5 bases; junction bases not matched to a gene: 5. Germline loops: CDR1 ENHRY, CDR2 SYGVKD. The CDR3 loop spans 15 amino acids. CDR3 region: CAISEGGQENEKLFF. The CDR3 coding sequence is TGTGCCATCAGTGAAGGGGGACAGGAGAATGAAAAACTGTTTTTT.

This clone appeared a single time. The rearrangement links TRBV6-5 to TRBJ1-1; 7 nucleotides align to TRBD1. J was trimmed by 1 base and V by 5 bases; bases with no gene match: 4. This CDR3 contains 14 residues. Germline CDR1 is MNHEY and CDR2 is SVGAGI. CDR3 nucleotide sequence: TGTGCCAGCAGTCCGGACAGGAGGAACACTGAAGCTTTCTTT. The encoded protein is CASSPDRRNTEAFF.

The J gene is TRBJ1-5, the V gene TRBV6-6, with 9 bases matching TRBD1. V lost 4 bases to trimming and J lost 1 base; unmatched junction nucleotides: 2. Looked up from germline, CDR1 is MNHNY and CDR2 is SVGAGI (reference sequence). The CDR3 has 15 amino acids. CDR3 sequence: CASSWGTGSNQPQHF. The CDR3 DNA is TGTGCCAGCAGTTGGGGGACAGGGAGCAATCAGCCCCAGCATTTT.

The V call is TRBV29-1, the J call TRBJ2-5; 7 positions match TRBD2. Germline V lookup: CDR1 SQVTM, CDR2 ANQGSEA. The CDR3 has 13 amino acids. Losses at the gene ends were 5 bases for V and 0 bases for J; bases not matched to a gene: 3. The DNA for the CDR3 is TGCAGCGTTCCGGGAGGCAACCAAGAGACCCAGTACTTC. Translating gives CSVPGGNQETQYF.

The CDR3 is CASSLGVLAGGTGELFF. DNA of the CDR3: TGTGCCAGCAGCTTAGGAGTCCTAGCGGGGGGGACCGGGGAGCTGTTTTTT. The gene calls are TRBV7-6 and TRBJ2-2; 12 bases agree with TRBD2. The V and J ends lost 1 base and 5 bases, in that order; junction bases with no gene match: 5. The CDR3 covers 17 residues. Germline CDR1 and CDR2: SGHVS and FNYEAQ.

The V gene is TRBV9, the J gene TRBJ2-7; unclear D gene. CDR3 length: 15 amino acids. Trimming took 1 base from V and 0 from J, leaving 11 bases between them. Germline CDR1 SGDLS, CDR2 YYNGEE. The CDR3 protein is CASSVSPQSSYEQYF. The CDR3 DNA is TGTGCCAGCAGCGTATCCCCACAGAGCTCCTACGAGCAGTACTTC.

The chain recombines TRBV28 with TRBJ2-7; 10 nucleotides match TRBD2. V lost 7 bases to trimming and J lost 4 bases; unmatched junction nucleotides: 7. The CDR3 has 14 amino acids. Germline-derived CDR1 and CDR2 are MDHEN and SYDVKM. The CDR3 nucleotides read TGTGCCAGCATTCGGACTAGCGGTTCGTACGAGCAGTACTTC. Translated, it gives CASIRTSGSYEQYF.

The rearrangement links TRBV7-7 to TRBJ1-2; D call uncertain. V shed 4 bases and J shed 8 bases, with 8 bases lying between them. Germline loops: CDR1 SSHAT, CDR2 FNYEAQ (reference sequence). The CDR3 runs 11 residues. The CDR3 region has the DNA TGTGCCAGCAGCTATCCCGGGGGCTACACCTTC. Translation: CASSYPGGYTF.

This chain connects TRBV6-1 to TRBJ1-1; no definite D call. The ends were cut back, 2 bases at V and 9 bases at J, with 7 bases in the middle. Germline loops: CDR1 MNHNS, CDR2 SASEGT. The CDR3 runs to 11 residues. The CDR3 protein is CASSENQKAFF. The CDR3 DNA reads as TGTGCCAGCAGTGAAAATCAGAAAGCTTTCTTT.

The J gene is TRBJ2-7, the V gene TRBV10-3; 11 positions agree with TRBD2. Germline-derived CDR1 and CDR2 are ENHRY and SYGVKD. The CDR3 is 13 amino acids. Trimming took 5 bases from V and 5 from J; bases not matched to a gene: 2. CDR3 amino acids: CAISKTSGNEQYF. The CDR3 DNA is TGTGCCATCAGTAAGACTAGCGGGAACGAGCAGTACTTC.

The chain carries TRBV6-1 and TRBJ1-5; tentatively, D is TRBD1 (6 bases). Germline lookup yields CDR1 MNHNS and CDR2 SASEGT. The CDR3 covers 16 residues. Trimming left V 6 bases short and J 1 base short, with 16 bases between. The CDR3 sequence: CASRERGAGSNQPQHF. The CDR3 nucleotides read TGTGCCAGCAGGGAACGGGGGGCTGGAAGCAATCAGCCCCAGCATTTT.

This clone qualifies as medium-sized. The V call is TRBV29-1, the J call TRBJ2-1; possible D gene TRBD2, 6 bases. V dropped 7 bases and J dropped 6 bases, with 13 bases sitting between them. The CDR3 is 12 residues long. The V gene's germline CDR1 is SQVTM and CDR2 ANQGSEA. The CDR3 spells CSGNRGFNEQFF. In DNA, the CDR3 is TGCAGCGGGAACCGGGGGTTCAATGAGCAGTTCTTC.

The chain has TRBV19 and TRBJ2-1, with TRBD2 matching 7 bases. This CDR3 is 18 amino acids long. Germline V gene data show CDR1 as LNHDA and CDR2 as SQIVND (reference sequence). J was trimmed by 0 bases and V by 7 bases; bases with no gene match: 15. The CDR3 sequence is CASTLLPWGGSSYNEQFF. The CDR3 DNA reads TGTGCCAGTACTCTCCTCCCCTGGGGGGGGAGCTCCTACAATGAGCAGTTCTTC.

V gene TRBV4-2 combines with J gene TRBJ2-5; D might be TRBD1 or TRBD2, each matching 5 bases. Trimming took 0 bases from V and 1 from J, leaving 12 bases between them. Germline V gene lookup returns CDR1 LGHNA and CDR2 YNFKEQ. CDR3 length: 16 amino acids. DNA of the CDR3: TGTGCCAGCAGCCAAGATTCAAGTGGGACCCAAGAGACCCAGTACTTC. It codes for CASSQDSSGTQETQYF.

CDR3 in amino acids: CASSVSSGGRDTQYF. The CDR3 nucleotides are TGTGCCAGCAGTGTATCTAGCGGGGGGAGAGATACGCAGTATTTT. The chain recombines TRBV6-1 with TRBJ2-3, with 11 bases fitting TRBD2. With 4 bases clipped from V and 5 bases from J, the junction kept 5 bases outside the gene matches. This CDR3 comprises 15 residues. CDR1 and CDR2 from the germline V gene are MNHNS and SASEGT.

The rearrangement joins TRBV2 to TRBJ1-2, with unresolved D. V was shortened by 4 bases and J by 8 bases, with 17 bases between the two germline ends. CDR3 size: 14 residues. Germline V CDR1 and CDR2: SNHLY, FYNNEI. CDR3 bases: TGTGCCAGCAGTGTAGAAGGTCGGCCGGGGGGCTACACCTTC. It codes for CASSVEGRPGGYTF.

The chain has TRBV19 and TRBJ2-6, with D possibly TRBD1 on 6 matching bases. Trimming pared 6 bases from V and 4 bases from J, leaving 19 bases between. The CDR3 extends over 17 amino acids. Germline-derived CDR1 and CDR2 are LNHDA and SQIVND (reference sequence). The CDR3 DNA reads as TGTGCCAGTAGCTACAATCTCCAGGGGAGCGGGGCCAACGTCCTGACTTTC. Translating it yields CASSYNLQGSGANVLTF.

The V and J genes are TRBV6-1 and TRBJ1-1; no firm D call. The V and J ends lost 3 bases and 4 bases respectively, with 12 bases between them. The CDR3 loop spans 14 amino acids. Germline-derived CDR1 and CDR2 are MNHNS and SASEGT. Here the CDR3 reads CASSDWGMGTEAFF. DNA for the CDR3: TGTGCCAGCAGTGATTGGGGTATGGGCACTGAAGCTTTCTTT.

The gene calls are TRBV7-2 and TRBJ2-1, with 14 bases identical to TRBD2. The V gene end was trimmed by 5 bases and the J gene end by 7 bases; junction bases not matched to a gene: 7. Germline V lookup: CDR1 SGHTA, CDR2 FQGNSA. This CDR3 comprises 16 residues. The CDR3 region is CASSPEGTSGGNEQFF. Here the CDR3 DNA reads TGTGCCAGCAGCCCAGAGGGGACTAGCGGGGGAAATGAGCAGTTCTTC. The full variable domain, completed using reference TRBV7-2 and TRBJ2-1, is GAGVSQSPSNKVTEKGKDVELRCDPISGHTALYWYRQSLGQGLEFLIYFQGNSAPDKSGLPSDRFSAERTGGSVSTLTIQRTQQEDSAVYLCASSPEGTSGGNEQFFGPGTRLTVL.

The chain links TRBV7-2 to TRBJ2-5; 7 positions match TRBD2. Germline V gene sequence: CDR1 SGHTA, CDR2 FQGNSA. The V gene end was trimmed by 0 bases and the J gene end by 4 bases; junction bases not matched to a gene: 8. The CDR3 is made up of 16 amino acids. The CDR3 protein is CASSLARVGGGETQYF. CDR3 DNA sequence: TGTGCCAGCAGCTTAGCGAGGGTTGGGGGGGGAGAGACCCAGTACTTC.

This chain uses TRBV30 with TRBJ2-7; D is possibly TRBD2 (6 bases). Trimming cost V 7 bases and J 7 bases, with 14 bases left between them. Germline V gives CDR1 GTSNPN, CDR2 SVGIG (reference sequence). The CDR3 has 11 amino acids. The CDR3 loop is CAFGAGLEQYF. For the CDR3, the DNA is TGTGCCTTTGGGGCGGGGTTGGAGCAGTACTTC.

V is TRBV4-2 and J is TRBJ2-1, with 7 nucleotides matching TRBD2. V shed 0 bases, J shed 3 bases, and the junction held 8 bases outside the gene matches. Germline V gene data show CDR1 as LGHNA and CDR2 as YNFKEQ. This CDR3 region has 17 residues. The chain's CDR3 is CASSQEGGGLDYNEQFF. In DNA, the CDR3 is TGTGCCAGCAGCCAAGAGGGGGGAGGACTAGACTACAATGAGCAGTTCTTC.

J is TRBJ1-2 and V is TRBV5-1, with 8 bases lining up with TRBD1. V trimming: 3 bases; J trimming: 3 bases; junction bases outside the gene matches: 4. The CDR3 length is 14 residues. In germline, CDR1 is SGHRS, CDR2 YFSETQ. The CDR3 bases are TGCGCCAGCAGCTCGACAGGGGTCTACTATGGCTACACCTTC. This encodes CASSSTGVYYGYTF.

The chain joins TRBV7-2 to TRBJ2-1; D may be TRBD1 or TRBD2 (6 bases each). Per germline, CDR1 SGHTA and CDR2 FQGNSA. V dropped 2 bases and J dropped 9 bases, with 14 bases sitting between them. This CDR3 is built from 14 residues. This CDR3 reads CASSLIVGGSEQFF. CDR3 nucleotide sequence: TGTGCCAGCAGCTTAATAGTAGGGGGGAGTGAGCAGTTCTTC.

The gene calls are TRBV9 and TRBJ2-3, with a tentative D call TRBD2 (6 bases). The CDR3 is 15 residues long. Germline V gene lookup returns CDR1 SGDLS and CDR2 YYNGEE. Trimming took off 3 bases at V and 2 bases at J, with 13 bases between the two ends. In DNA form, the CDR3 reads TGTGCCAGCAGCGCGTTGGAGGGCCACACAGATACGCAGTATTTT. This translates into CASSALEGHTDTQYF.

The J gene is TRBJ1-5, the V gene TRBV6-5; TRBD1 might be the D (5 bases). The V end lost 3 bases, the J end lost 5 bases, and 14 bases lay between the germline ends. The CDR3 spans 15 residues. Germline loops: CDR1 MNHEY, CDR2 SVGAGI. CDR3 sequence reads: CASSYRRTSDQPQHF. The DNA of the CDR3 is TGTGCCAGCAGTTATCGCAGGACATCGGATCAGCCCCAGCATTTT.

The chain has TRBV5-6 and TRBJ2-5; D perhaps matches TRBD2 (5 bases). Trimming shortened V by 2 bases and J by 5 bases, and 10 bases separated the two germline ends. CDR3 length: 13 amino acids. Germline CDR1 SGHDT, CDR2 YYEEEE. The CDR3 loop reads CASSLTSGETQYF. The CDR3, as DNA: TGTGCCAGCAGCTTAACTAGTGGGGAGACCCAGTACTTC.